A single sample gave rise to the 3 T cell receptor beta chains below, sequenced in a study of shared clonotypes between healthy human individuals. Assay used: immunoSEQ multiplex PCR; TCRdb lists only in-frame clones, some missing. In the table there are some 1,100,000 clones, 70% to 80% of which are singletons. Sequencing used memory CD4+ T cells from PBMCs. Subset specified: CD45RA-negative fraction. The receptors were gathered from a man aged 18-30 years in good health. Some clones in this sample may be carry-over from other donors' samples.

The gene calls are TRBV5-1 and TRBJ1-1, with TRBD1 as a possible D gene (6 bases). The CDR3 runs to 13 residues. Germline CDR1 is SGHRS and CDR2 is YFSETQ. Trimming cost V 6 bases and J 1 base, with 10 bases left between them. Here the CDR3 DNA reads TGCGCCAGCAAAGTACAGGGGAACACTGAAGCTTTCTTT. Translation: CASKVQGNTEAFF.

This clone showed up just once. CDR3 residues: CASSLGQLQNGYTF. DNA for the CDR3: TGTGCCAGCAGCTTAGGACAGCTCCAAAACGGCTACACCTTC. This sequence joins TRBV7-9 and TRBJ1-2, with D perhaps matching TRBD1 (5 bases). The V gene lost 1 base and the J gene lost 8 bases, with 14 bases spanning the gap. The germline V gene encodes CDR1 SEHNR and CDR2 FQNEAQ (reference sequence). The CDR3 has 14 amino acids.

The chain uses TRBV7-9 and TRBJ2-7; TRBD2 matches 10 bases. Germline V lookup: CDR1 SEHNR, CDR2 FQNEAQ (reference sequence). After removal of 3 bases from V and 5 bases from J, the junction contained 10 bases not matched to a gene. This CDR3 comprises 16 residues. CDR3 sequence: CASSLGLASPVDEQYF. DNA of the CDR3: TGTGCCAGCAGCTTGGGACTAGCGAGTCCTGTGGACGAGCAGTACTTC.